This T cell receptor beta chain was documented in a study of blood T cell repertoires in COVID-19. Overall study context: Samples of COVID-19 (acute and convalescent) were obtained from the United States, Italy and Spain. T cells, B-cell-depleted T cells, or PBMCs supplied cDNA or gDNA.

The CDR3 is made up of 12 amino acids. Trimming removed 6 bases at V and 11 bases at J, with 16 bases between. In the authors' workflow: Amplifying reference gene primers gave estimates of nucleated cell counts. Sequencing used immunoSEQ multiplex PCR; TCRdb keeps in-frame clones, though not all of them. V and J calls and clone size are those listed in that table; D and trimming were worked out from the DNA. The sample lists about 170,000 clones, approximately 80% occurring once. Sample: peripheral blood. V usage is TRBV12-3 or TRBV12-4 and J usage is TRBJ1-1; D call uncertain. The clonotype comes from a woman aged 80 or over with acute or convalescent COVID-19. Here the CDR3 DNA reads TGTGCCAGCAGCCCAAACGGGGAAGAGGCTTTCTTT. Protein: CASSPNGEEAFF.